This T cell receptor beta chain was identified in a study of T-cell reconstitution after alpha-beta-depleted transplantation in children. This clonotype came up many times. Its antigen is not identified. Points from the study as a whole: Several hundred expanded graft clones reportedly gave rise to the alpha-beta T cells present about two months after transplant.

This CDR3 has 14 amino acids. Trimming took 5 bases from V and 4 from J; bases not matched to a gene: 5. Looked up from germline, CDR1 is SGHTA and CDR2 is FQGNSA. Unique molecular identifiers were built into the TCRbeta library. TCRdb processed the PCR reads anew with MiXCR; each CDR3 protein has one entry. Of roughly 490,000 distinct CDR3 sequences in the sample, about 10% were seen once. Here the sequenced sample was PBMCs, mostly from graft donor cells, taken 180 days after TCRalphabeta/CD19-depleted stem cell transplant. The sequence derives from a female patient aged 2-10 years who had a stem cell transplant for aplastic anemia, so the T cells may come from the graft donor. The chain carries TRBV7-2 and TRBJ2-1; 7 nucleotides agree with TRBD1. CDR3 sequence: CASSARDSYNEQFF. DNA for the CDR3: TGTGCCAGCAGCGCCCGGGACAGTTACAATGAGCAGTTCTTC. The entire variable domain, with the rest obtained from reference TRBV7-2 and TRBJ2-1, is as follows: GAGVSQSPSNKVTEKGKDVELRCDPISGHTALYWYRQSLGQGLEFLIYFQGNSAPDKSGLPSDRFSAERTGGSVSTLTIQRTQQEDSAVYLCASSARDSYNEQFFGPGTRLTVL.